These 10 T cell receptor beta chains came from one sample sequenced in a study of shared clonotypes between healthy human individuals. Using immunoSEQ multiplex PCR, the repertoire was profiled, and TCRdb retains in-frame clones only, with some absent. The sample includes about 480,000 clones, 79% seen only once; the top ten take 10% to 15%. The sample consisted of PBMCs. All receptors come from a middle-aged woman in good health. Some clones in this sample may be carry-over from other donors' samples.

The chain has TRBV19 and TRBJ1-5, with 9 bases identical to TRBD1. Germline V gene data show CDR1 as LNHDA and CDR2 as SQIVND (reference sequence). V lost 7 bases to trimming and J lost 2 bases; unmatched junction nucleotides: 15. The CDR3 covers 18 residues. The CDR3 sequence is CASTDGTGNGIGNQPQHF. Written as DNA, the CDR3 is TGTGCCAGTACCGACGGGACAGGGAATGGGATAGGCAATCAGCCCCAGCATTTT.

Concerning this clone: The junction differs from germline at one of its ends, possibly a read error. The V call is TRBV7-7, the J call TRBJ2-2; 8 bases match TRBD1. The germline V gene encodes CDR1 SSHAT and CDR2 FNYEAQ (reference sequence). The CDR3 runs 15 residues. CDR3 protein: CASSLGQGNTGELFF. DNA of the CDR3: TGTGCTAGCAGCTTAGGACAGGGGAACACCGGGGAGCTGTTTTTT.

The CDR3 reads CASSLAGTAYTDTQYF. CDR3 sequence (DNA): TGTGCCAGCAGCTTAGCGGGGACAGCCTACACAGATACGCAGTATTTT. The rearrangement uses TRBV7-2 and TRBJ2-3, with 7 bases identical to TRBD1. CDR1 and CDR2 from the germline V gene are SGHTA and FQGNSA. The CDR3 totals 16 residues. Trimming at V came to 0 bases and at J to 2 bases, leaving 5 bases not matched to a gene.

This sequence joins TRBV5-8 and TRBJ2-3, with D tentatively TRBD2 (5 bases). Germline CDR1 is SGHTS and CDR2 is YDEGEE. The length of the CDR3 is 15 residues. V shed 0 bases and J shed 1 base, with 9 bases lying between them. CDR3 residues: CASSLGMRGTDTQYF. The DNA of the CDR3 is TGTGCCAGCAGCTTGGGCATGAGGGGCACAGATACGCAGTATTTT.

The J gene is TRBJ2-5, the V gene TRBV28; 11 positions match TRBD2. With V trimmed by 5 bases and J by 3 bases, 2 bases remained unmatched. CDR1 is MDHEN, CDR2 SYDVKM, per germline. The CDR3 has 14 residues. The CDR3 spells CASSPTSGEETQYF. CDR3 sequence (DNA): TGTGCCAGCAGTCCGACTAGCGGGGAAGAGACCCAGTACTTC.

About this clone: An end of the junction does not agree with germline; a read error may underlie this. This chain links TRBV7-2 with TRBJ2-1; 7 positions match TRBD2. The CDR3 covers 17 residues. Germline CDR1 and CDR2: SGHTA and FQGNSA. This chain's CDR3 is CASTLLSSEGRDNEQFF. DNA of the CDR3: TGTGCCAGCACCTTACTCAGCTCCGAGGGGAGGGACAATGAGCAGTTCTTC.

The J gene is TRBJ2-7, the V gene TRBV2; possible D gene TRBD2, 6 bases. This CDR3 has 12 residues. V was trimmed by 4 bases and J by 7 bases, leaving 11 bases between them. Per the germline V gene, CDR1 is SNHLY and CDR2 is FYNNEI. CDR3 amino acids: CASSGGLREQYF. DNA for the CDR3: TGTGCCAGCAGTGGAGGACTACGGGAGCAGTACTTC.

In nucleotides, the CDR3 is TGTGCCAGCAGAACTACTTCCTACGAGCAGTACTTC. Protein: CASRTTSYEQYF. J is TRBJ2-7 and V is TRBV27; unclear D gene. CDR1 is MNHEY and CDR2 is SMNVEV in the germline V gene (reference sequence). The V gene lost 6 bases and the J gene lost 1 base, with 7 bases spanning the gap. CDR3 length equals 12 residues.

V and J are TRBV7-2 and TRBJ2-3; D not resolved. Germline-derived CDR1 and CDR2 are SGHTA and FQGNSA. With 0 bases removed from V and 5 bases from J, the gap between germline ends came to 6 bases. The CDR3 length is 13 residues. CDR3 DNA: TGTGCCAGCAGCTTAGCCCGCTTAGATACGCAGTATTTT. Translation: CASSLARLDTQYF.

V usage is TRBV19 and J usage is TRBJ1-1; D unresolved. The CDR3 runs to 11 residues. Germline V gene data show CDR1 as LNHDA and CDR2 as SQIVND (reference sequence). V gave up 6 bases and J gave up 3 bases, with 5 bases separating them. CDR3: CASSRHTEAFF. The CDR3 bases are TGTGCCAGTAGCCGTCACACTGAAGCTTTCTTT. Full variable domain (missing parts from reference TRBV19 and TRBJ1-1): DGGITQSPKYLFRKEGQNVTLSCEQNLNHDAMYWYRQDPGQGLRLIYYSQIVNDFQKGDIAEGYSVSREKKESFPLTVTSAQKNPTAFYLCASSRHTEAFFGQGTRLTVV.